This TCR beta chain stems from a study of blood T cell repertoires in COVID-19 (TCRdb year 2020). At the level of the whole study: The collaborator samples originated in the United States, Italy and Spain and spanned the acute and convalescent phases of COVID-19. Subjects who had been exposed to COVID-19, were actively infected with it, or had recovered from it provided the deeply sampled blood TCRbeta repertoires that made up the dataset. The sample metadata nearly always contained a de-identified subject ID, COVID-19 status, age in years and sex. Samples were obtained from the ongoing ImmuneRACE study (first 160 participants) and from over 1,000 subjects provided by 6 global collaborators. The repertoires were made available in a free public database intended to serve as a resource for research on the immune response to SARS-CoV-2. Where HLA class I and class II types were available, the types were taken from metadata supplied by the sample provider, not from assay-based typing. The prospective study material was composed of cDNA or gDNA derived from T cells, B-cell-depleted T cells, or PBMCs.

The study at large found these results: The amount of clinical and demographic metadata varied by source and participant and was provided uncurated.

Inclusive of the bounding cysteine and phenylalanine, the CDR3 is 14 residues long. Here the CDR3 DNA is all that survives: 42 bases in frame from base 1. CDR1 and CDR2, per the germline V gene (reference sequence), are LGHDT and YNNKEL. V and J are trimmed by 2 bases and 5 bases, and the gene matches miss 2 bases of the junction. Collaborating institutions collected whole blood in K2EDTA tubes following their own protocols. Collaborator samples were shipped for TCRbeta analysis as frozen whole blood, isolated PBMCs, or DNA extracted from either sample type. The immunoSEQ Assay, a bias-controlled multiplex PCR, was used to amplify TCRbeta CDR3 regions from genomic DNA. In the authors' own workflow: The number of nucleated cells in each sample was estimated from the amplification of reference gene primers within the assay. Sequence reads were collapsed and filtered to measure the absolute abundance of every unique TCRbeta CDR3 rearrangement. For each sample, productive Simpson clonality was calculated by taking the square root of Simpson's diversity index across productive rearrangements. TCRdb retrieved this table from immuneACCESS and kept in-frame rearrangements only. Not all clones are present; in checked studies, unresolved V genes account for under half, and no reason is known for the remainder. The V and J calls and clone size come from that table; D and trimming were worked out from the DNA. The sample table shows tens of thousands of clones, and around 86% are seen once. The biggest ten clones account for 25% to 30% of the sample.

In regard to this clone: The antigen it recognizes is unknown. Within one base of it there is no much larger clone, and no base qualities were kept.

The clonotype originates from a middle-aged man with active or convalescent COVID-19. The sequencing sample was made of peripheral blood. Rearrangement joined TRBV3-1 (or the pseudogene TRBV3-2) to TRBJ1-5, and TRBD1 aligns with 8 junction nucleotides. CDR3 loop: CASSQTGGDQPQHF. The base sequence is TGTGCCAGCAGCCAAACAGGGGGGGATCAGCCCCAGCATTTT.